This entry describes one TCR beta chain. Constant-region reverse primers amplified full-length variable regions, followed by semi-nested Nested Universal Primer A PCR. Each CDR3 protein gets one entry after TCRdb re-called the 5' RACE reads with MiXCR. Among roughly 56,000 distinct CDR3 sequences listed, just under 30% were seen once. This CDR3 contains 13 residues. The ends lost 6 bases at V and 10 bases at J; junction bases unmatched: 8. Germline V gene data show CDR1 as ENHRY and CDR2 as SYGVKD. Naive CD4+ T cells were purified with Tregs depleted by CD25. The V call is TRBV10-3, the J call TRBJ1-1, with TRBD1 identical over 10 bases. This receptor was taken from a female donor with breast cancer. Sequencing used tumor-infiltrating naive CD4+ T cells sorted from the breast tumor. Subset given: naive CD4+ T cells, CD4+CD45RA+CD25-. The CDR3 spells CAISGTGDLIAFF. CDR3 DNA sequence: TGTGCCATCAGCGGGACAGGGGACTTAATAGCTTTCTTT.